A selection of T cell receptor beta chains follows, all from one sample in a study of T-cell reconstitution after alpha-beta-depleted transplantation in children. One entry per CDR3 protein, called by TCRdb with MiXCR from the PCR reads. The sample yields hundreds of thousands of distinct CDR3 sequences, 10% to 15% seen once. The sequencing used PBMCs, mostly from graft donor cells, collected 360 days after TCRalphabeta/CD19-depleted stem cell transplant. Every receptor here comes from a male patient younger than 18 who had a stem cell transplant for acute myeloid leukemia, so the T cells may come from the graft donor. CDR3s include the opening cysteine and the closing phenylalanine or tryptophan. The D gene is left open where the match is weak. A row's size may be missing; if present it is once, few, many or a size class.

abundance	d_gene	v_gene	j_gene	CDR3nt	CDR3aa
few	.	TRBV28	TRBJ2-5	TGTGCCAGCAGTTACTCTTTGACCCAGTACTTC	CASSYSLTQYF
.	.	TRBV28	TRBJ2-2	TGTGCCAGCTTACTAGCTCGGGCCACCGGGGAGCTGTTTTTT	CASLLARATGELFF
.	.	TRBV20-1	TRBJ1-5	TGCAGTGCTAGTTTGTTCCGGGGGGGCAATCAGCCCCAGCATTTT	CSASLFRGGNQPQHF
many	TRBD1	TRBV29-1	TRBJ2-7	TGCAGCGTAGGTACCGGGACAGGCTATGGGTCCTACGAGCAGTACTTC	CSVGTGTGYGSYEQYF
.	TRBD2	TRBV12-3/TRBV12-4	TRBJ2-2	TGTGCCAGCAGCCTTCAGGCTAGCGGGAACACCGGGGAGCTGTTTTTT	CASSLQASGNTGELFF
many	TRBD2	TRBV12-3/TRBV12-4	TRBJ2-1	TGTGCCAGCAGTTTCCGGGCGGGAGGTCCGGATGAGCAGTTCTTC	CASSFRAGGPDEQFF
.	TRBD2	TRBV7-2	TRBJ2-7	TGTGCCAGCAGCTTAGCGATACTAGCGGGAGGGGTGTCCTACGAGCAGTACTTC	CASSLAILAGGVSYEQYF
many	.	TRBV29-1	TRBJ2-5	TGCAGCGTTGGGTTGGAGACCCAGTACTTC	CSVGLETQYF
.	TRBD2	TRBV18	TRBJ2-1	TGTGCCAGCTCAGCCGGGACTAGTTTTGGGAACGAGCAGTTCTTC	CASSAGTSFGNEQFF
.	.	TRBV7-2	TRBJ2-2	TGTGCCAGCAGCTTAGCGGGGACTTTCGTGTCCGGGGAGCTGTTTTTT	CASSLAGTFVSGELFF
few	TRBD1	TRBV12-3/TRBV12-4	TRBJ2-1	TGTGCCAGCAGTTTAGGACAGGGGGAGTTCTTC	CASSLGQGEFF
few	.	TRBV30	TRBJ2-2	TGTGCCTGGAGGGTTCCCGGGGAGCTGTTTTTT	CAWRVPGELFF
few	.	TRBV12-3/TRBV12-4	TRBJ2-1	TGTGCCAGCAGACTAACGGTCATTGGTGAGCAGTTCTTC	CASRLTVIGEQFF
.	.	TRBV7-7	TRBJ2-7	TGTGCTAGCAGCTTGTTGCTAGGGGACGAGCAGTACTTC	CASSLLLGDEQYF
.	TRBD2	TRBV18	TRBJ2-1	TGTGCCAGCTCCCGACTAGCGGGAGAAGAGCAGTTCTTC	CASSRLAGEEQFF
many	TRBD2	TRBV5-1	TRBJ2-1	TGCGCCAGCAGCTTGGATATAGCGGGAGCCCCCGGTGGCTCCTACAATGAGCAGTTCTTC	CASSLDIAGAPGGSYNEQFF
many	.	TRBV4-3	TRBJ2-1	TGCGCCAGCAGCCAAGATCAGACCGCGTACAATGAGCAGTTCTTC	CASSQDQTAYNEQFF
many	.	TRBV4-3	TRBJ2-6	TGCGCCAGCAGCCAAGAAGCCCTCTCTGGGGCCAACGTCCTGACTTTC	CASSQEALSGANVLTF
.	TRBD1	TRBV20-1	TRBJ2-7	TGCAGTGCTAGAGATTCCGGGACAGCATCCTACGAGCAGTACTTC	CSARDSGTASYEQYF
.	.	TRBV20-1	TRBJ2-5	TGCAGTGCTAGTATGGGCCAAGAGACCCAGTACTTC	CSASMGQETQYF
.	TRBD2	TRBV14	TRBJ2-7	TGTGCCAGCAGCCAAGGTTTGGCTAGCGGTCGTTTGTGGTACTTC	CASSQGLASGRLWYF
few	TRBD2	TRBV6-2/TRBV6-3	TRBJ2-2	TGTGCCAGCAGTTACAGGACTAGCGGATCGAACACCGGGGAGCTGTTTTTT	CASSYRTSGSNTGELFF
.	.	TRBV6-5	TRBJ2-4	TGTGCCACGAGCTTAAGGGAGCCTCACACCGGCAAAAACATTCAGTACTTC	CATSLREPHTGKNIQYF
few	TRBD2	TRBV7-2	TRBJ2-5	TGTGCCAGCAGCTTAGCGGGACTAGCGGGAGAAGAGACCCAGTACTTC	CASSLAGLAGEETQYF
few	TRBD1	TRBV6-2/TRBV6-3	TRBJ1-1	TGTGCCAGCAGCCCCAGGGGGATGAACACTGAAGCTTTCTTT	CASSPRGMNTEAFF
few	TRBD2	TRBV11-2	TRBJ2-3	TGTGCCAGCAGCCCCGTGGGGGAAGGGCTAGCGGGAGGGAAAAACACAGATACGCAGTATTTT	CASSPVGEGLAGGKNTDTQYF
.	.	TRBV6-5	TRBJ2-7	TGTGCCAGCAGTTCCCCCGTCGGTTGGGGCGCTGAGCAGTACTTC	CASSSPVGWGAEQYF
many	TRBD2	TRBV5-1	TRBJ2-7	TGCGCCAGCAGCTTGGGTAGCGGGAGTACGTACGAGCAGTACTTC	CASSLGSGSTYEQYF
.	.	TRBV20-1	TRBJ2-3	TGCAGTGCGTGGAGCGACTGGGGGAGCACAGATACGCAGTATTTT	CSAWSDWGSTDTQYF
few	.	TRBV11-2	TRBJ1-1	TGTGCCAGCAGCCCCAGTTGGGGGCTGGGCACTGAAGCTTTCTTT	CASSPSWGLGTEAFF
many	TRBD2	TRBV25-1	TRBJ2-1	TGTGCCAGCAGCGGAGCGGGATCGAAAAATGAGCAGTTCTTC	CASSGAGSKNEQFF
.	.	TRBV20-1	TRBJ2-1	TGCAGTGCGAGGATCTTTCCGTACAATGAGCAGTTCTTC	CSARIFPYNEQFF
.	.	TRBV19	TRBJ1-5	TGTGCCTCGATGGGTCTGGCGGCAGGAGAACAGCCCCAGCATTTT	CASMGLAAGEQPQHF
few	.	TRBV6-2/TRBV6-3	TRBJ1-1	TGTGCCAGCGAACGCTGGGGGGGAAGGACTGAAGCTTTCTTT	CASERWGGRTEAFF
few	.	TRBV20-1	TRBJ2-5	TGCAGTGCTCGACCGAACGAAGAGACCCAGTACTTC	CSARPNEETQYF
.	.	TRBV18	TRBJ2-5	TGTGCCAGCTCACCATTGGGTCACCAAGAGACCCAGTACTTC	CASSPLGHQETQYF
few	TRBD1	TRBV7-3	TRBJ2-7	TGTGCCAGCAGCCTAGTAGGGGGCAGGGGTGTACAATACGAGCAGTACTTC	CASSLVGGRGVQYEQYF
.	.	TRBV4-2	TRBJ2-5	TGTGCCAGCAGCCCCTTTTTCAGGGCTGGAGAGACCCAGTACTTC	CASSPFFRAGETQYF
few	TRBD2	TRBV11-1	TRBJ2-1	TGTGCCAGCAGTTTAAGACTAGCGGGCAACAATGAGCAGTTCTTC	CASSLRLAGNNEQFF
.	.	TRBV11-2	TRBJ2-3	TGTGCCAGCAGCTTAGTCCCTGCGGGAACAGATACGCAGTATTTT	CASSLVPAGTDTQYF
many	.	TRBV7-7	TRBJ1-4	TGTGCTAGCAGCGCCCTCGGTGACTTTAATGAAAAACTGTTTTTT	CASSALGDFNEKLFF
.	TRBD2	TRBV7-2	TRBJ2-2	TGTGCCAGCAGTAAACTAGCGGTGAACACCGGGGAGCTGTTTTTT	CASSKLAVNTGELFF
few	TRBD2	TRBV7-9	TRBJ2-1	TGTGCCCGGGAGTCGGTAGCGGGAGCGTACAATGAGCAGTTCTTC	CARESVAGAYNEQFF
many	TRBD2	TRBV14	TRBJ2-1	TGTGCCAGCAGCCCCGTGGCCGGGACTAGCGGCTACAATGAGCAGTTCTTC	CASSPVAGTSGYNEQFF
few	TRBD1	TRBV7-8	TRBJ1-6	TGTGCCAGCAGCCCCCATCCGTGGGGGACAGGGTTCGATTCACCCCTCCACTTT	CASSPHPWGTGFDSPLHF
.	TRBD2	TRBV7-9	TRBJ2-1	TGTGCCAGCAGCTCCGGACTAGCGGGAGTCTCCTACAATGAGCAGTTCTTC	CASSSGLAGVSYNEQFF
.	TRBD2	TRBV5-1	TRBJ2-5	TGCGCCAGCCGCAGCGGGAGCCCGCGAGAGACCCAGTACTTC	CASRSGSPRETQYF
.	.	TRBV20-1	TRBJ2-1	TGCAGTGCTAGAGATTTTGGGGGATCCTACAATGAGCAGTTCTTC	CSARDFGGSYNEQFF
many	TRBD2	TRBV12-3/TRBV12-4	TRBJ2-5	TGTGCCAGCAGCCCTTTAGCGGGGATCCAAGAGACCCAGTACTTC	CASSPLAGIQETQYF
many	.	TRBV6-5	TRBJ1-1	TGTGCCAGCAGTTACTCGGGCAACCCGCCCACTGAAGCTTTCTTT	CASSYSGNPPTEAFF
few	.	TRBV7-2	TRBJ2-3	TGTGCCAGCAGCTTCAGCCAGGGGGGTCCGGCGCAGTATTTT	CASSFSQGGPAQYF
few	.	TRBV5-1	TRBJ2-3	TGCGCCAGCAGCGGACGACTAGGATCCACAGATACGCAGTATTTT	CASSGRLGSTDTQYF
.	.	TRBV12-3/TRBV12-4	TRBJ1-4	TGTGCCAGCAGGCCCGGGACCCGGCATGAAAAACTGTTTTTT	CASRPGTRHEKLFF
.	.	TRBV30	TRBJ2-7	TGTGCCTGGAGTGTTCTCGGAGCGGGTGGAATCTACGAGCAGTACTTC	CAWSVLGAGGIYEQYF
many	.	TRBV24-1	TRBJ2-2	TGTGCCACCAGTGAAAACTACCGGGGACCGAACACCGGGGAGCTGTTTTTT	CATSENYRGPNTGELFF
few	TRBD1	TRBV29-1	TRBJ1-1	TGCAGCGTTGAAGACGGACAGGGAAACTTTATGAACACTGAAGCTTTCTTT	CSVEDGQGNFMNTEAFF
.	.	TRBV7-6	TRBJ2-1	TGTGCCAGCAGCTTAGTACTAGCCCCGATGGAGAATGAGCAGTTCTTC	CASSLVLAPMENEQFF